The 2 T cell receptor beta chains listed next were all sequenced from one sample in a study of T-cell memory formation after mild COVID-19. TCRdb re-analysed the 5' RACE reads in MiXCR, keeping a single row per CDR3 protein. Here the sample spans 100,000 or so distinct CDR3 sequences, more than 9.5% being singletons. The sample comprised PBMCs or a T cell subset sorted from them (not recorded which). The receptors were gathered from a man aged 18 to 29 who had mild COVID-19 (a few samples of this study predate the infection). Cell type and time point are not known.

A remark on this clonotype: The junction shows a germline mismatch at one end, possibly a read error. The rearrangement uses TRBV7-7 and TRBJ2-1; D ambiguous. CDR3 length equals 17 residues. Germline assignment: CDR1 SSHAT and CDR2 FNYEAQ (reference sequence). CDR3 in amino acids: CASSPRIGQVSYNEQFF. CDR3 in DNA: TGTGCTAGCAGCCCCCGAATCGGGCAGGTTTCCTACAATGAGCAGTTCTTC.

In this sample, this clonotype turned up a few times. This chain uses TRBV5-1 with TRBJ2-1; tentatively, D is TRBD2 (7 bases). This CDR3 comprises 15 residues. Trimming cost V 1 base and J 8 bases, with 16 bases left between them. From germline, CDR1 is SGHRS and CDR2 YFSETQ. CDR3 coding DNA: TGCGCCAGCAGCTTGCTGTGGGGGGGCCGGTATGAGCAGTTCTTC. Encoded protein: CASSLLWGGRYEQFF.